This T cell receptor beta chain was documented in a study of blood T cell repertoires in COVID-19 (dated by TCRdb to about 2020). About the full investigation: Samples from collaborators originated in the United States, Italy and Spain and spanned both the acute and convalescent phases of COVID-19. The repertoires were released in a freely available public database meant as a resource for research on the immune response to SARS-CoV-2. Sample metadata almost always included a de-identified subject ID, COVID-19 status, age in years and sex. The dataset comprised deeply sampled blood TCRbeta repertoires from subjects exposed to, actively infected with, or recovered from COVID-19. The prospective study material was composed of cDNA or gDNA derived from T cells, B-cell-depleted T cells, or PBMCs. The samples were drawn from the first 160 participants of the ongoing ImmuneRACE study and from 950 to 1,500 subjects provided by 6 global collaborators. Where HLA class I and class II types were available, the types were taken from metadata supplied by the sample provider, not from assay-based typing.

At one collaborating source in Seattle, patients were enrolled during active infection and were followed longitudinally through the course of disease. Each collaborating institution followed its own protocols to collect whole blood in K2EDTA tubes. For TCRbeta analysis, collaborators shipped samples as frozen whole blood, isolated PBMCs, or DNA extracted from either of those sample types. Study-level results and caveats: Clinical and demographic metadata were provided uncurated, with the amount varying by source and participant.

TCRbeta CDR3 regions were amplified from genomic DNA by means of the immunoSEQ Assay, a bias-controlled multiplex PCR. The study's own analysis went as follows. The number of nucleated cells in each sample was estimated from the amplification of reference gene primers within the assay. To quantify the absolute abundance of each unique TCRbeta CDR3 rearrangement, sequence reads were collapsed and filtered. For each sample, productive Simpson clonality was calculated by taking the square root of Simpson's diversity index across productive rearrangements. As stored in TCRdb, this immuneACCESS dataset retains in-frame rearrangements with V and J assigned. A fraction of the clones does not appear; measured against another copy, unresolved V genes explain less than half of the discrepancy, and the remainder lacks a known reason. V, J and clone size reflect that table, while D and trimming were determined from the DNA. In all, the sample holds tens of thousands of clones, and roughly four fifths of those were seen once. Together, the top ten hold 2% to 2.5% of the sample.

Comments on this clone: No cognate antigen has been identified for it. No much larger clone is present one base from it, and per-base qualities are unavailable.

Sequenced sample: peripheral blood. This receptor was identified in a man aged 65 to 85 with COVID-19, enrolled during active disease.

CDR3 region: CASSLAGTSGFNEQFF. DNA sequence: TGTGCCAGCAGCCTTGCTGGGACTAGCGGGTTCAATGAGCAGTTCTTC. The V and J genes are TRBV4-2 and TRBJ2-1; a stretch of 12 junction bases matches TRBD2. At the junction V is shortened by 4 bases and J by 6 bases; bases outside the gene matches: 7. Including cysteine and phenylalanine, the CDR3 has 16 amino acids. Only the CDR3 DNA stays, 48 bases, in frame from base 1. The germline V gene supplies CDR1 LGHNA and CDR2 YNFKEQ.